The 10 T cell receptor beta chains in this list originate from one sample, sequenced in a study of identical twins. TCRdb reprocessed the 5' RACE reads with MiXCR, giving one entry per CDR3 protein. In the table there are some 710,000 distinct CDR3 sequences, 6.1% of which are singletons. The source material was naive T cells sorted from blood. The receptors originated from a young man in good health.

The chain links TRBV6-1 to TRBJ1-2, with 9 bases identical to TRBD1. This CDR3 comprises 13 residues. The germline V gene has CDR1 MNHNS and CDR2 SASEGT. The junction had 6 bases not matched to a gene; V was cut back by 6 bases and J by 7 bases. The CDR3 coding sequence is TGTGCCAGCAGAAACGGACAGGGGTTTGGCTACACCTTC. It encodes CASRNGQGFGYTF.

In this sample, this clonotype turned up many times. The gene calls are TRBV5-1 and TRBJ2-7, with D perhaps TRBD1 or TRBD2 (5 bases each). CDR1 and CDR2 (germline): SGHRS, YFSETQ. The germline V and J ends were trimmed by 4 bases and 5 bases, with 10 bases remaining between them. The CDR3 covers 12 residues. The CDR3 DNA reads as TGCGCCAGCAGCCTGCTGGGGGACGAGCAGTACTTC. Amino acid sequence: CASSLLGDEQYF.

This clonotype was seen a handful of times. V gene TRBV2 combines with J gene TRBJ2-1; D is unresolved. The CDR3 loop spans 13 amino acids. Germline V gene sequence: CDR1 SNHLY, CDR2 FYNNEI. V shed 7 bases and J shed 3 bases, with 10 bases lying between them. The CDR3 DNA sequence: TGTGCCAGCAAGAGGTCCTTCTACAATGAGCAGTTCTTC. It codes for CASKRSFYNEQFF.

This clonotype was detected a few times. The rearrangement links TRBV2 to TRBJ2-1; TRBD2 matches at 8 bases. V trimming: 6 bases; J trimming: 9 bases; junction bases outside the gene matches: 10. Germline loops: CDR1 SNHLY, CDR2 FYNNEI. The length of the CDR3 is 14 residues. The CDR3 region is CASRPGLGSTEQFF. The CDR3 nucleotides are TGTGCCAGCAGGCCGGGACTAGGGTCCACTGAGCAGTTCTTC.

About this clonotype: One base away lies a much larger clone, so this may be a sequencing read error. This is likely a read error, given that the CDR3 carries no conserved phenylalanine or tryptophan at its end. CDR3 sequence reads: CASSPSYEETQYL. CDR3 DNA sequence: TGTGCCAGCAGCCCGAGCTACGAAGAGACCCAGTACCTC. The rearrangement joins TRBV7-9 to TRBJ2-5; D unresolved. The CDR3 totals 13 residues. Germline-derived CDR1 and CDR2 are SEHNR and FQNEAQ (reference sequence). V lost 5 bases and J 3 bases, leaving 10 bases between the germline ends.

In this sample, this clonotype turned up many times. The genes are TRBV20-1 and TRBJ1-1; D call uncertain. Germline V gene sequence: CDR1 DFQATT, CDR2 SNEGSKA (reference sequence). The CDR3 totals 12 residues. V lost 1 base and J 0 bases, leaving 3 bases between the germline ends. The CDR3 is CSARGVNTEAFF. For the CDR3, the DNA is TGCAGTGCTAGAGGCGTGAACACTGAAGCTTTCTTT.

This clonotype has a count of ten or more. The rearrangement uses TRBV11-2 and TRBJ2-2; D possibly uses TRBD1 or TRBD2 (5 bases each). The germline V gene has CDR1 SGHAT and CDR2 FQNNGV. The CDR3 loop spans 15 amino acids. Trimming pared 3 bases from V and 5 bases from J, leaving 13 bases between. The DNA of the CDR3 is TGTGCCAGCAGCTTTGAGGGAGCAGGGACCGGGGAGCTGTTTTTT. Residues: CASSFEGAGTGELFF.

In its sample, this clonotype was seen many times. The chain carries TRBV12-3 or TRBV12-4 and TRBJ2-1, with 12 bases aligning to TRBD2. V shed 1 base, J shed 10 bases, and the junction held 5 bases outside the gene matches. CDR3 length equals 15 residues. CDR3 DNA: TGTGCCAGCAGTTTAGGGACTAGCGGGATCGGGGAGCAGTTCTTC. Its protein product is CASSLGTSGIGEQFF.

The V call is TRBV20-1, the J call TRBJ2-3; possibly TRBD2 for D (6 bases). V was pared by 7 bases and J by 4 bases, with 18 bases between. The CDR3 loop spans 14 amino acids. Germline V gives CDR1 DFQATT, CDR2 SNEGSKA (reference sequence). CDR3 bases: TGCAGTGGGCGGGAAATGGGCACCCCAGATACGCAGTATTTT. It yields the protein CSGREMGTPDTQYF.

This clonotype was recorded at least ten times. The genes are TRBV12-3 or TRBV12-4 and TRBJ2-1, with a possible D match to TRBD1 (8 bases). CDR3 length: 16 residues. V lost 5 bases and J lost 3, with 17 bases in between. This CDR3 is CASSPRTGGDYNEQFF. As DNA, the CDR3 is TGTGCCAGCAGTCCTCGAACAGGGGGGGACTACAATGAGCAGTTCTTC.